This is a list of T cell receptor beta chains from one sample in a study of cytomegalovirus exposure and HLA in healthy donors. Profiled with immunoSEQ multiplex PCR; TCRdb holds only in-frame clones, not every one. This repertoire shows 150,000 to 200,000 clones, 80% to 90% found once; its top ten account for around 1.2%. The sequencing input was PBMCs. All receptors derive from a young woman in good health and CMV-seronegative. The CDR3 runs from the conserved cysteine through the conserved F or W. D genes are given only for firm matches. The size of a clone is reported for some rows only, either as once, few or many, or as a class for expanded clones.

V: TRBV6-5
J: TRBJ1-4
size: NA
D: NA
CDR3: CASSWAGGLGEKLFF
DNA: TGTGCCAGCAGCTGGGCGGGGGGTTTAGGTGAAAAACTGTTTTTT

V: TRBV10-2
J: TRBJ1-1
size: NA
D: NA
CDR3: CASSHRETEAFF
DNA: TGCGCCAGCAGCCACAGGGAGACTGAAGCTTTCTTT

V: TRBV6-6
J: TRBJ2-7
size: NA
D: TRBD1
CDR3: CASSYNRGVHEQYF
DNA: TGTGCCAGCAGTTACAACAGGGGAGTCCACGAGCAGTACTTC

V: TRBV5-1
J: TRBJ2-1
size: once
D: TRBD2
CDR3: CASSLETSGSYNEQFF
DNA: TGCGCCAGCAGCCTTGAAACTAGCGGGAGCTACAATGAGCAGTTCTTC

V: TRBV29-1
J: TRBJ1-1
size: NA
D: NA
CDR3: CSVKGGASTEAFF
DNA: TGCAGCGTGAAGGGAGGGGCCAGCACTGAAGCTTTCTTT

V: TRBV19
J: TRBJ1-4
size: NA
D: NA
CDR3: CASSTRSNEKLFF
DNA: TGTGCCAGTTCCACGCGTTCTAATGAAAAACTGTTTTTT

V: TRBV7-9
J: TRBJ1-1
size: NA
D: NA
CDR3: CASSYVLAGTEAFF
DNA: TGTGCCAGCAGTTACGTCCTGGCGGGCACTGAAGCTTTCTTT

V: TRBV5-6
J: TRBJ2-5
size: NA
D: NA
CDR3: CASSLVQQETQYF
DNA: TGTGCCAGCAGCTTGGTCCAGCAAGAGACCCAGTACTTC

V: TRBV18
J: TRBJ2-7
size: few
D: TRBD1
CDR3: CASSHGTGYEQYF
DNA: TGTGCCAGCTCACACGGGACAGGGTACGAGCAGTACTTC

V: TRBV27
J: TRBJ1-6
size: NA
D: NA
CDR3: CASSPAVSSYNSPLHF
DNA: TGTGCCAGCAGTCCTGCCGTTAGCTCCTATAATTCACCCCTCCACTTT

V: TRBV5-1
J: TRBJ2-1
size: NA
D: NA
CDR3: CASSLTRADNEQFF
DNA: TGCGCCAGCAGCTTGACGAGGGCGGACAATGAGCAGTTCTTC

V: TRBV18
J: TRBJ2-7
size: NA
D: TRBD2
CDR3: CASSPLSGSLYEQYF
DNA: TGTGCCAGCTCACCTCTTAGCGGGAGTCTGTACGAGCAGTACTTC

V: TRBV6-5
J: TRBJ2-7
size: once
D: NA
CDR3: CASSPLMGRPYEQYF
DNA: TGTGCCAGCAGTCCCCTTATGGGCCGACCATACGAGCAGTACTTC

V: TRBV27
J: TRBJ2-3
size: NA
D: NA
CDR3: CASTELSAGTDTQYF
DNA: TGTGCCAGCACCGAACTATCGGCCGGCACAGATACGCAGTATTTT

V: TRBV2
J: TRBJ1-2
size: few
D: TRBD1
CDR3: CASRHYGQGADGYTF
DNA: TGTGCCAGCAGACACTACGGACAGGGGGCCGATGGCTACACCTTC

V: TRBV11-3
J: TRBJ2-3
size: NA
D: TRBD1
CDR3: CASSLVQGADTQYF
DNA: TGTGCCAGCAGCTTAGTGCAGGGGGCAGATACGCAGTATTTT